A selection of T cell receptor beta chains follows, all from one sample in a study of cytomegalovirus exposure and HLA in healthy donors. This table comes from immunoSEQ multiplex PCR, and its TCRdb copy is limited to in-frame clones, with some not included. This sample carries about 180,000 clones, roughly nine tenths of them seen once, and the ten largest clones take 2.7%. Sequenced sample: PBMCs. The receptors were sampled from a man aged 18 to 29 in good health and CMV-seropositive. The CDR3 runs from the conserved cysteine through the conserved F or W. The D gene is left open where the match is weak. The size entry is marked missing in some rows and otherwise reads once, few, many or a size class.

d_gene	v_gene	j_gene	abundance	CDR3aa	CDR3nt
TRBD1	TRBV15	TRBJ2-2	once	CATSRPGQGALGTTGELFF	TGTGCCACCAGCAGACCGGGACAGGGGGCTTTGGGGACCACCGGGGAGCTGTTTTTT
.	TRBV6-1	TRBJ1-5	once	CASMVRGSNQPQHF	TGTGCCAGCATGGTCCGGGGTAGCAATCAGCCCCAGCATTTT
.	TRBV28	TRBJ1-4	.	CASSFSSRVEEKLFF	TGTGCCAGCAGTTTTTCTAGCCGGGTAGAAGAAAAACTGTTTTTT
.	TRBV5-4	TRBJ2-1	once	CASSYGGNEQFF	TGTGCCAGCAGTTACGGGGGAAATGAGCAGTTCTTC
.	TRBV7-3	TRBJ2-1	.	CASSLTGPGNEQFF	TGTGCCAGCAGCTTAACAGGGCCAGGGAATGAGCAGTTCTTC
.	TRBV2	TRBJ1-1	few	CASSEVVSREAFF	TGTGCCAGCAGTGAAGTGGTGTCACGGGAAGCTTTCTTT
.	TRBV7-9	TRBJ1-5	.	CASSVGGSQPQHF	TGTGCCAGCAGCGTAGGAGGGAGTCAGCCCCAGCATTTT
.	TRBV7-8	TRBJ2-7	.	CASSPGEIHYEQYF	TGTGCCAGCAGCCCCGGGGAGATACATTACGAGCAGTACTTC
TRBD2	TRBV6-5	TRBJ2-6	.	CASAGLGLGANVLTF	TGTGCCAGCGCGGGACTAGGGCTTGGGGCCAACGTCCTGACTTTC
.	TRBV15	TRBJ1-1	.	CATNDGGTEAFF	TGTGCCACCAATGACGGCGGGACTGAAGCTTTCTTT
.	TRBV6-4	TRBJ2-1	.	CASSAIPGQGNEQFF	TGTGCCAGCAGTGCCATACCGGGCCAGGGTAATGAGCAGTTCTTC
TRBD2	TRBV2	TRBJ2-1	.	CASSRDYYNEQFF	TGTGCCAGCAGCCGGGACTACTACAATGAGCAGTTCTTC
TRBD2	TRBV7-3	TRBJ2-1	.	CASSPGTSDLQFF	TGTGCCAGCAGCCCGGGGACTAGCGACTTACAGTTCTTC
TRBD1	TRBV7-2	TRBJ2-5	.	CASSLQQGPGETQYF	TGTGCCAGCAGCCTCCAACAGGGGCCCGGAGAGACCCAGTACTTC
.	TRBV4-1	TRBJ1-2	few	CASSQSHINYGYTF	TGCGCCAGCAGCCAAAGTCACATAAACTATGGCTACACCTTC
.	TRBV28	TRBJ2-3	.	CASSLYGDTQYF	TGTGCCAGCAGTTTATACGGAGATACGCAGTATTTT
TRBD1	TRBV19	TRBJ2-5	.	CASSISYQQGRETQYF	TGTGCCAGTAGTATCTCGTATCAACAGGGGCGAGAGACCCAGTACTTC
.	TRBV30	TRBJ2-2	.	CAWSVLVRPESGELFF	TGTGCCTGGAGTGTACTGGTCAGGCCAGAGTCCGGGGAGCTGTTTTTT
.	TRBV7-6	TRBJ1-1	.	CASSLLGQDEAFF	TGTGCCAGCAGCTTACTGGGGCAGGATGAAGCTTTCTTT
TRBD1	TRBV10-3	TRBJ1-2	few	CAISGQGGYTF	TGTGCCATCAGTGGACAGGGTGGCTACACCTTC
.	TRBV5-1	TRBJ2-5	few	CASSGPLGPRKETQYF	TGCGCCAGCAGCGGTCCTCTAGGCCCGCGGAAAGAGACCCAGTACTTC
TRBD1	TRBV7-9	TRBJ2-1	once	CASSPLTGVGNEQFF	TGTGCCAGCAGCCCCTTAACAGGGGTCGGCAATGAGCAGTTCTTC
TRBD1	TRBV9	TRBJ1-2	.	CASNPQGAPSNYGYTF	TGTGCCAGCAATCCACAGGGGGCCCCTTCTAACTATGGCTACACCTTC
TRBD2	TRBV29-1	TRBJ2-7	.	CSAGTSGSYEQYF	TGCAGCGCCGGGACTAGCGGATCCTACGAGCAGTACTTC